This TCR beta chain was profiled in a study of blood T cells in healthy people across ages. The study, taken as a whole, reports: It was the long-lived donors that had more naive CD4+ cells and higher diversity than aged donors.

J lost 8 bases, V lost 2 bases, and 10 bases had no gene match. The CDR3 consists of 16 residues. CDR1 is PRHDT, CDR2 FYEKMQ, per germline (reference sequence). Healthy Russian Caucasian donors spanned ages roughly 6 to 90 years. Comments on this clonotype: Its antigen is still unknown.

The second PCR ran roughly 7 to 11 cycles with a sample-barcoded 5' primer and J-beta primers. Template switching added a 12-random-nucleotide identifier to every cDNA molecule. TCRdb redid the calling of the 5' RACE reads with MiXCR, one entry per CDR3 protein. The table lists approximately 800,000 distinct CDR3 sequences, less than 80% of them singletons. The source is a man younger than 45 in good health. J is TRBJ2-1 and V is TRBV13, with 9 bases matching TRBD1. The sequencing sample was made of blood. The DNA for the CDR3 is TGTGCCAGCAGCTTATCGCGGGACAGGGTTAACGATGAGCAGTTCTTC. Translation gives CASSLSRDRVNDEQFF.